The 3 T cell receptor beta chains presented below share a single source sample, sequenced in a study of blood T cells in healthy people across ages. The authors ran a second PCR of 7 to 11 cycles using a sample-barcoded 5' primer and a J-beta primer mix. TCRdb re-called the 5' RACE reads with MiXCR, one entry per CDR3 protein. Altogether roughly 1.5 million distinct CDR3 sequences are present, less than 45% being singletons, with the ten largest covering around 4%. Sequencing was carried out using blood. These receptor sequences come from a woman between 18 and 30 years old in good health.

The chain links TRBV6-2 or TRBV6-3 to TRBJ2-7, with 13 bases aligning to TRBD2. V lost 5 bases, J lost 0 bases, and 10 bases stayed unmatched. The CDR3 is 18 residues long. Looked up from germline, CDR1 is MNHEY and CDR2 is SVGEGT. DNA of the CDR3: TGTGCCAGCAGTAGACGGACTAGCGGGAGCCCGCCCTCCTACGAGCAGTACTTC. Translated, it gives CASSRRTSGSPPSYEQYF.

In this sample, this clonotype turned up a few times. The rearrangement links TRBV7-8 to TRBJ2-4; D is unclear. Trimming took 5 bases from V and 4 from J, leaving 9 bases between them. Germline CDR1 reads SGHVS; CDR2 reads FQNEAQ. The CDR3 runs 13 residues. CDR3: CASSRPPKNIQYF. For the CDR3, the DNA is TGTGCCAGCAGCCGCCCGCCTAAAAACATTCAGTACTTC. The entire variable domain, with the rest obtained from reference TRBV7-8 and TRBJ2-4, is as follows: GAGVSQSPRYKVAKRGQDVALRCDPISGHVSLFWYQQALGQGPEFLTYFQNEAQLDKSGLPSDRFFAERPEGSVSTLKIQRTQQEDSAVYLCASSRPPKNIQYFGAGTRLSVL.

The V and J genes are TRBV7-2 and TRBJ2-7, with TRBD2 identical over 11 bases. Germline V gives CDR1 SGHTA, CDR2 FQGNSA. This CDR3 has 16 amino acids. Trimming at V came to 5 bases and at J to 7 bases, leaving 13 bases not matched to a gene. In nucleotides, the CDR3 is TGTGCCAGCAGCCCCAATAGCGGGGGGGCGGAGAATGAGCAGTACTTC. It encodes CASSPNSGGAENEQYF.